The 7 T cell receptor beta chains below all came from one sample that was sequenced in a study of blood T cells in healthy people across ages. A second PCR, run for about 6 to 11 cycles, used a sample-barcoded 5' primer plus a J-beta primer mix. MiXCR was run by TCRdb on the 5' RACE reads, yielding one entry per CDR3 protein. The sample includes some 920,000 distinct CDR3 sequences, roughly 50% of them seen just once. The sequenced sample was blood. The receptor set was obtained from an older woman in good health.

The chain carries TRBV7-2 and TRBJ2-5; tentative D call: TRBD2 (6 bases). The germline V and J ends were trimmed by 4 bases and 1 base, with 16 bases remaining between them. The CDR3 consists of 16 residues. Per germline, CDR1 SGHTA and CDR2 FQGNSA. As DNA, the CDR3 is TGTGCCAGCAGCTGGGTGGGAGGTTATCCCCAAGAGACCCAGTACTTC. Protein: CASSWVGGYPQETQYF. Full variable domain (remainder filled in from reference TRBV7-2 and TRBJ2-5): GAGVSQSPSNKVTEKGKDVELRCDPISGHTALYWYRQSLGQGLEFLIYFQGNSAPDKSGLPSDRFSAERTGGSVSTLTIQRTQQEDSAVYLCASSWVGGYPQETQYFGPGTRLLVL.

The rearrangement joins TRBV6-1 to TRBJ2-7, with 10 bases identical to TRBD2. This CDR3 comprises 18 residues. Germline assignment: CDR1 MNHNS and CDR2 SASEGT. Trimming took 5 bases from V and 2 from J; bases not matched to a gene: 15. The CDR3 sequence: CASSPRTSGGKGTYEQYF. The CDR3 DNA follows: TGTGCCAGCAGTCCCCGGACTAGCGGAGGTAAAGGGACCTACGAGCAGTACTTC.

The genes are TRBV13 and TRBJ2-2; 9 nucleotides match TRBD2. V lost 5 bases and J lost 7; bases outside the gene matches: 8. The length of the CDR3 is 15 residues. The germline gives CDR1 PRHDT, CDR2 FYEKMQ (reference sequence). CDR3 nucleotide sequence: TGTGCCAGCAGCAAGCCGGGACTAGCTTTCGGGGAGCTGTTTTTT. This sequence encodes CASSKPGLAFGELFF. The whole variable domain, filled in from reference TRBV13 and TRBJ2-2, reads AAGVIQSPRHLIKEKRETATLKCYPIPRHDTVYWYQQGPGQDPQFLISFYEKMQSDKGSIPDRFSAQQFSDYHSELNMSSLELGDSALYFCASSKPGLAFGELFFGEGSRLTVL.

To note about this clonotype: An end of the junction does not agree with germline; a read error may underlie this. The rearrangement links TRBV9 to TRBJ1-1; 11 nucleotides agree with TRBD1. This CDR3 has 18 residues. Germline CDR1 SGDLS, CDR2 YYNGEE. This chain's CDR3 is CASSGPGTGGSVSTEAFF. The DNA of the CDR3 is TGCGCCAGCAGCGGACCCGGGACAGGGGGGTCGGTATCCACTGAAGCTTTCTTT. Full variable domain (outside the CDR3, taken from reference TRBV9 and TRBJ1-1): DSGVTQTPKHLITATGQRVTLRCSPRSGDLSVYWYQQSLDQGLQFLIQYYNGEERAKGNILERFSAQQFPDLHSELNLSSLELGDSALYFCASSGPGTGGSVSTEAFFGQGTRLTVV.

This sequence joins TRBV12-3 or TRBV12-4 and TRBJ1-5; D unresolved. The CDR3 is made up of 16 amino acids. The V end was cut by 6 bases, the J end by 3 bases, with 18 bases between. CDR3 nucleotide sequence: TGTGCCAGCAGGGGGTCAGACCCGGGCCCCAATCAGCCCCAGCATTTT. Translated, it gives CASRGSDPGPNQPQHF.

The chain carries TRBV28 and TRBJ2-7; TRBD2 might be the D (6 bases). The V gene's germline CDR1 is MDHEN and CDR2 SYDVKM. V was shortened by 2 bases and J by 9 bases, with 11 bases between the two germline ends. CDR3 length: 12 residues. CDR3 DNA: TGTGCCAGCAGTTTACGTTCGGAGGGGCAGTACTTC. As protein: CASSLRSEGQYF. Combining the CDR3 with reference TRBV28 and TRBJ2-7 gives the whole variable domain DVKVTQSSRYLVKRTGEKVFLECVQDMDHENMFWYRQDPGLGLRLIYFSYDVKMKEKGDIPEGYSVSREKKERFSLILESASTNQTSMYLCASSLRSEGQYFGPGTRLTVT.

The CDR3 sequence is CASSTRLAGEQFF. The DNA of the CDR3 is TGTGCCAGCAGCACCAGACTAGCGGGAGAGCAGTTCTTC. This chain uses TRBV7-2 with TRBJ2-1; 11 bases are a match to TRBD2. This CDR3 has 13 residues. Germline V gene lookup returns CDR1 SGHTA and CDR2 FQGNSA. V shed 5 bases, J shed 10 bases, and the junction held 4 bases outside the gene matches.